This T cell receptor beta chain was observed in a study of shared T cell receptors in the human thymus. Produced via immunoSEQ multiplex PCR; TCRdb's table is partial and in-frame only. The sample includes about 380,000 clones, around 95% seen only once; the top ten take roughly 0.02%. The V end lost 5 bases, the J end lost 5 bases, and 15 bases lay between the germline ends. The CDR3 has 14 residues. CDR1 and CDR2 from the germline V gene are SGHVS and FNYEAQ. Source material: thymocytes. The sequence derives from a human donor. This chain links TRBV7-6 with TRBJ1-1, with no clear D. CDR3 protein: CASSLIGKETEAFF. The CDR3 nucleotides read TGTGCCAGCAGCCTAATCGGTAAAGAAACTGAAGCTTTCTTT.